This T cell receptor beta chain was captured by sequencing in a study of shared clonotypes between healthy human individuals. The material for each subset, its genomic DNA, was split evenly across several immunoSEQ plates. The method was immunoSEQ multiplex PCR; TCRdb's version includes in-frame clones alone and lacks a portion of them. This sample yields about 2.3 million clones, of which approximately 95% are seen a single time; about 0.37% belongs to the top ten. The CDR3 extends over 14 amino acids. The V end lost 1 base, the J end lost 8 bases, and 14 bases lay between the germline ends. Germline values: CDR1 LGHNA, CDR2 YNFKEQ.

Sequencing used naive CD4+ T cells from PBMCs. Sample subset: CD45RA+ positively selected. The chain carries TRBV4-2 and TRBJ1-1; D gene ambiguous. The origin of this receptor is a man younger than 30 in good health. Some clones in this sample may be carry-over from other donors' samples. The CDR3 here is CASSQAPRQAEAFF. The CDR3 bases are TGTGCCAGCAGCCAAGCTCCGAGGCAGGCGGAAGCTTTCTTT.